The sequence of this T cell receptor (beta chain) was determined in a study of T-cell memory formation after mild COVID-19 (dated by TCRdb to the early 2020s). The study in broad terms: TCR sequence clusters from the two donors were largely donor specific. Longitudinal TCRalpha and TCRbeta repertoire sequencing tracked T-cell clones expanding and contracting after mild COVID-19 in a couple of donors. The cohort was made up of two young adult volunteers, one female and one male, who were previously healthy. Overall results and qualifications from the work: The second-wave clones that peaked on day 37 were not confirmed to be SARS-CoV-2 specific. Clones that contracted from day 15 to 85 showed balanced CD4/CD8 phenotypes, whereas a second wave of clones that expanded from day 15 to 37 leaned towards CD4+. Some responding clones were found in pre-infection memory, which suggests that pre-existing cross-reactive memory T cells took part in the SARS-CoV-2 response. Contracting CD4+ clones appeared mostly in the CM and EM memory subsets, whereas CD8+ clones were enriched in EMRA. Only a couple of mild cases were covered by the study, and larger cohorts that include severe cases with pre-infection samples were considered necessary.

The germline V and J ends show losses of 5 bases and 7 bases respectively, and no gene match explains 6 bases of the junction. CDR1 and CDR2, looked up from the germline V gene, are SGHDT and YYEEEE. From its cysteine to its phenylalanine, the CDR3 spans 13 amino acids. Solely the CDR3 DNA is kept, with 39 bases framed from the first base. Ficoll-Paque density gradient centrifugation was used to isolate PBMCs. The sequencer listed for this sample is Illumina NovaSeq 6000. Using 5'RACE with constant-segment primers, TCRalpha and TCRbeta cDNA libraries were constructed, with sample barcodes and unique molecular identifiers added in the process. RNA was extracted from every sample with Trizol reagent. Libraries were amplified in two PCR steps, with a second sample barcode and Illumina TruSeq adapters added in the second step. Sequencing of the libraries was done on an Illumina NovaSeq, producing 2 x 150 bp paired-end reads. Concerning the study's data processing: Demultiplexing of reads and collapsing into UMI-guided consensus sequences were performed with migec v1.2.7. Using mixcr v2.1.11, the UMI consensuses were aligned to TRA and TRB V and J templates and assembled into clonotypes. Clonotypes were classified as expanded or contracted when called significant by both edgeR and NoisET, with noise models trained on biological replicates. For edgeR calls, a false discovery rate-adjusted p below 0.01 and a log2 fold-change threshold of 1 were applied. As an exploratory analysis of dynamics, max-normalized trajectories of the 1000 most abundant clonotypes were examined with PCA combined with hierarchical clustering. Separately sequenced CD4+ and CD8+ repertoires were used to assign the CD4 or CD8 phenotype of responding clones. TCRdb trimmed public reads at Q25 via fastp, called clones via MiXCR and kept in-frame beta chains. CDR3 protein sequences are deduplicated, and each keeps its most common genes and DNA. None of the V and J calls come from the authors' own analysis; TCRdb made them. This sample lists roughly 450,000 distinct CDR3 sequences; roughly 18% were detected once. 20% to 25% of the sample goes to the ten largest clones.

Details on this clonotype: The specificity of this receptor is unknown. No clone much larger than this one lies a single base away; base qualities are absent.

This clonotype was obtained from a man between 18 and 29 years old who had mild COVID-19 (a few samples of this study predate the infection). The sample titles of this study are shuffled in the database, so cell type and time point are left out; the donor was told from shared clones. The chain was built from TRBV5-6 and TRBJ2-5; 9 nucleotides in the junction match TRBD1. The source material was PBMCs or a T cell subset sorted from them (not recorded which). The CDR3 protein: CASRTGTGRTQYF. The DNA sequence is given as TGTGCCAGCAGGACCGGGACAGGGCGGACCCAGTACTTC.